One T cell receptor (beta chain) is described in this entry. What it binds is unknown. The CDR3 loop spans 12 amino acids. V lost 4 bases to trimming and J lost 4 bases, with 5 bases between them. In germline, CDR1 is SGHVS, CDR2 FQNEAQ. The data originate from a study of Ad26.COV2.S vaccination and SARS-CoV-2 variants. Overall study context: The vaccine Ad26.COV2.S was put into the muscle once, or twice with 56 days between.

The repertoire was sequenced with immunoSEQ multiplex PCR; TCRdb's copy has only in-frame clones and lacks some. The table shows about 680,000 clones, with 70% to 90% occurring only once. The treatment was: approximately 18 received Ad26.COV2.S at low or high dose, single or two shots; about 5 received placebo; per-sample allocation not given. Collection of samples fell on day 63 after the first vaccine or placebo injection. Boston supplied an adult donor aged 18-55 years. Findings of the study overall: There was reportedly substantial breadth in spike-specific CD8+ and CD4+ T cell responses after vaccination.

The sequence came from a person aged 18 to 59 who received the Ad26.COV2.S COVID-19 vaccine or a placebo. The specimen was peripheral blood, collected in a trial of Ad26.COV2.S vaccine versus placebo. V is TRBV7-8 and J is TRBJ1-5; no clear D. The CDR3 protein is CASSSRNQPQHF. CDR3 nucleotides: TGTGCCAGCAGCTCCCGGAATCAGCCCCAGCATTTT.